What follows are 2 T cell receptor beta chains derived from one specimen sequenced in a study of regulatory T cells in long-lasting Graves disease. Stated time point: newly diagnosed GD, antithyroid drugs for less than 3 months. From PBMCs, RNA was extracted and then used to make the TCR library. Investigators prepared the TCR beta libraries by applying iRepertoire HTBI primers and Arm-PCR of CDR3 regions. TCRdb ran MiXCR on the multiplex PCR reads and lists one entry per CDR3 protein. The table has about 400,000 distinct CDR3 sequences, roughly 15% seen once. Separately, the same data were catalogued under a study of T cells in Graves' hyperthyroidism and ophthalmopathy.

The sequencing here drew on peripheral blood mononuclear cells (PBMCs), taken at new diagnosis, from a patient treated with antithyroid drugs. All receptors derive from a woman aged 18-30 years with Graves disease.

This clonotype has a count of ten or more. The chain carries TRBV28 and TRBJ1-5, with D possibly being TRBD1 (6 bases). This CDR3 is built from 14 residues. V dropped 7 bases and J dropped 5 bases, with 15 bases sitting between them. Germline V CDR1 and CDR2: MDHEN, SYDVKM. CDR3 loop: CASIGQGLDQPQHF. In DNA form, the CDR3 reads TGTGCCAGCATAGGGCAGGGGCTGGATCAGCCCCAGCATTTT.

This clonotype was counted ten times or more. The chain links TRBV5-1 to TRBJ1-1; 10 bases match TRBD1. The CDR3 is 16 residues long. Germline V gene lookup returns CDR1 SGHRS and CDR2 YFSETQ. With V trimmed by 5 bases and J by 4 bases, 11 bases remained unmatched. CDR3 residues: CASSWGGRDRGTEAFF. The CDR3 DNA sequence: TGCGCCAGCAGTTGGGGCGGACGGGACAGGGGCACTGAAGCTTTCTTT.